Listed below are T cell receptor beta chains from one sample, sequenced in a study of cytomegalovirus exposure and HLA in healthy donors. Using immunoSEQ multiplex PCR, the repertoire was profiled, and TCRdb retains in-frame clones only, with some absent. This table holds around 200,000 clones, roughly 83% found once. Material for sequencing was PBMCs. These receptor sequences come from a girl aged 10 to 17 in good health and CMV-seronegative. Both conserved end residues are part of each CDR3. D genes are given only for firm matches. Size tells how often a clone was seen (once, few, many) or the class of an expanded clone, and some rows leave it out.

clone_size j_call d_call v_call cdr3_aa cdr3_nt
once TRBJ2-1 . TRBV4-2 CASSQGSSVGSNEQFF TGTGCCAGCAGCCAAGGGTCTAGCGTCGGTTCCAATGAGCAGTTCTTC
. TRBJ2-7 TRBD2 TRBV27 CATHTKLAAPPGGQQYF TGTGCCACCCATACAAAACTAGCGGCACCCCCGGGCGGGCAGCAGTACTTC
. TRBJ1-6 TRBD1 TRBV14 CASSQGQGNSPLHF TGTGCCAGCAGCCAAGGACAGGGAAATTCACCCCTCCACTTT
. TRBJ1-5 TRBD1 TRBV19 CASSIAGTGVNQPQHF TGTGCCAGTAGTATAGCTGGGACAGGGGTAAATCAGCCCCAGCATTTT
. TRBJ1-4 . TRBV19 CASSILTGEKLFF TGTGCCAGTAGTATACTCACAGGGGAAAAACTGTTTTTT
few TRBJ2-2 TRBD1 TRBV4-2 CASSDRTGSLGELFF TGTGCCAGCAGCGACCGGACAGGCTCCCTCGGGGAGCTGTTTTTT
. TRBJ1-5 TRBD1 TRBV6-5 CASRKQGPHQPQHF TGTGCCAGCAGAAAACAGGGGCCCCATCAGCCCCAGCATTTT
. TRBJ1-4 TRBD1 TRBV19 CASSLTSGQVADNEKLFF TGTGCCAGTAGTCTCACATCCGGACAGGTTGCGGATAATGAAAAACTGTTTTTT
. TRBJ1-2 . TRBV29-1 CSVLRGVYGYTF TGCAGCGTTTTGCGGGGGGTTTATGGCTACACCTTC
. TRBJ1-2 . TRBV2 CASSAEGNGYTF TGTGCCAGCAGTGCGGAGGGAAATGGCTACACCTTC
few TRBJ2-2 TRBD2 TRBV6-6 CASRDWTSGYTGELFF TGTGCCAGCAGGGATTGGACTAGCGGCTACACCGGGGAGCTGTTTTTT
. TRBJ2-3 TRBD1 TRBV9 CASSARDRGTDTQYF TGTGCCAGCAGCGCCCGGGACAGAGGCACAGATACGCAGTATTTT
. TRBJ2-1 TRBD2 TRBV7-7 CASSLTGGANEQFF TGTGCCAGCAGCTTAACCGGGGGGGCCAATGAGCAGTTCTTC
. TRBJ1-2 TRBD1 TRBV7-2 CASSRTGNYGYTF TGTGCCAGTTCTCGGACAGGGAACTATGGCTACACCTTC
. TRBJ1-1 . TRBV6-4 CASRHTGMGTEAFF TGTGCCAGCAGACATACAGGGATGGGAACTGAAGCTTTCTTT
. TRBJ2-1 . TRBV11-3 CASSLGRGASSYNEQFF TGTGCCAGCAGCTTAGGTAGAGGTGCGAGCTCCTACAATGAGCAGTTCTTC
once TRBJ2-7 TRBD1 TRBV15 CATSRDAWGWTGPYEQYF TGTGCCACCAGCAGAGATGCTTGGGGGTGGACAGGGCCCTACGAGCAGTACTTC
. TRBJ2-7 . TRBV10-3 CATTSANGSYEQYF TGTGCCACCACAAGCGCAAACGGCTCCTACGAGCAGTACTTC
. TRBJ1-2 . TRBV13 CASSHPTEAYGYTF TGTGCCAGCAGCCATCCGACAGAAGCCTATGGCTACACCTTC
. TRBJ2-7 TRBD2 TRBV30 CAWKRGYEQYF TGTGCCTGGAAGCGGGGGTACGAGCAGTACTTC
. TRBJ1-1 TRBD1 TRBV10-3 CAISGRGQGATEAFF TGTGCCATCAGTGGTCGGGGACAGGGGGCAACTGAAGCTTTCTTT
. TRBJ1-1 . TRBV19 CASSIESPGRGRPIFF TGTGCCAGTAGTATAGAGTCTCCAGGGCGAGGACGGCCCATCTTCTTT
. TRBJ2-7 . TRBV21-1 CASSLGPLAGNNTYEQYF TGTGCCAGCAGCCTCGGACCCCTAGCGGGGAATAATACCTACGAGCAGTACTTC
. TRBJ2-1 . TRBV9 CASSVGPTANEQFF TGTGCCAGCAGCGTAGGCCCAACAGCCAATGAGCAGTTCTTC
. TRBJ2-2 TRBD2 TRBV5-6 CASSLRGLAGVSGELFF TGTGCCAGCAGCTTGCGGGGGTTGGCGGGAGTGTCCGGGGAGCTGTTTTTT
. TRBJ1-1 . TRBV18 CASSPPRVINTEAFF TGTGCCAGCTCACCACCGAGGGTAATAAACACTGAAGCTTTCTTT
few TRBJ1-5 . TRBV5-1 CASSLDGGRQPQHF TGCGCCAGCAGCTTGGATGGCGGCCGACAGCCCCAGCATTTT
. TRBJ2-1 . TRBV15 CATSIHDSFQNEQFF TGTGCCACCAGCATTCATGATAGTTTCCAAAATGAGCAGTTCTTC
. TRBJ2-5 TRBD1 TRBV29-1 CSVAGTVKETQYF TGCAGCGTTGCAGGGACAGTGAAAGAGACCCAGTACTTC
. TRBJ2-3 TRBD2 TRBV4-2 CASSQLSGGIRDTQYF TGTGCCAGCAGCCAATTAAGCGGGGGGATTAGAGATACGCAGTATTTT
. TRBJ2-1 TRBD2 TRBV7-9 CASSSLGGGMDNEQFF TGTGCCAGCAGCTCCCTCGGGGGGGGGATGGACAATGAGCAGTTCTTC
. TRBJ2-5 . TRBV6-6 CASSRESEGGLDF TGTGCCAGCAGCCGGGAATCCGAGGGAGGATTGGACTTC
few TRBJ1-1 . TRBV7-9 CASSLAGHSEAFF TGTGCCAGCAGCTTAGCGGGACATTCGGAAGCTTTCTTT
few TRBJ2-5 TRBD2 TRBV19 CASRRGGGRGGVQETQYF TGTGCCAGTAGGCGCGGGGGGGGTCGGGGCGGGGTCCAAGAGACCCAGTACTTC
. TRBJ2-1 TRBD2 TRBV11-3 CASSLAGSGGPYNEQFF TGTGCCAGCAGCTTAGCGGGTAGCGGGGGTCCCTACAATGAGCAGTTCTTC
. TRBJ2-4 TRBD2 TRBV18 CASSPGGVVSKNIQYF TGTGCCAGCTCACCGGGAGGGGTGGTGTCCAAAAACATTCAGTACTTC
. TRBJ2-7 TRBD2 TRBV27 CASSSPAAGAYEQYF TGTGCCAGCAGTTCCCCCGCGGCGGGGGCCTACGAGCAGTACTTC
. TRBJ2-5 . TRBV21-1 CASSLHLWTVPRQETQYF TGTGCCAGCAGCTTACATTTATGGACAGTTCCTCGCCAAGAGACCCAGTACTTC
. TRBJ2-3 TRBD2 TRBV19 CAGGGGAVDTQYF TGTGCAGGAGGCGGGGGGGCCGTAGATACGCAGTATTTT
. TRBJ2-7 TRBD2 TRBV6-5 CASRTGLAGPNEQYF TGTGCCAGCAGGACGGGACTAGCGGGACCAAACGAGCAGTACTTC